This entry concerns a single TCR beta chain. An oligo carrying a UMI was ligated to the cDNA 3' end. First-round PCR used about 4 cycles and beta primers RC1.1 and RC1.2 covering TRBC1 and TRBC2. Separate processing of TCR alpha and beta chains began at the second PCR. Each CDR3 protein gets one entry after TCRdb re-called the UMI-ligation and nested PCR reads with MiXCR. The data hold about 41,000 distinct CDR3 sequences, with approximately 15% observed a single time. Known numbers of the T cell clone KT2 were added to PBMC. Different KT2-to-PBMC ratios were created with a constant PBMC count. This sample stems from a study of quantifying T cell responses using KT2 cells. Looking at the study overall: cDNA was made from DNase-treated RNA using alpha and beta constant primers.

CDR3 length: 14 residues. V was clipped by 4 bases and J by 4 bases; unmatched bases: 6. From germline, CDR1 is SGHRS and CDR2 YFSETQ. This clonotype was obtained from a human donor. V is TRBV5-1 and J is TRBJ2-3, with 7 bases identical to TRBD2. Sequencing was performed on PBMCs spiked with cells of the T cell clone KT2. In nucleotides, the CDR3 is TGCGCCAGCAGCCTTCGCGGGGGTGCAGATACGCAGTATTTT. This gives the protein CASSLRGGADTQYF.